A selection of T cell receptor beta chains follows, all from one sample in a study of cytomegalovirus exposure and HLA in healthy donors. TCRdb's copy holds only in-frame clones and misses some; the assay was immunoSEQ multiplex PCR. The sample includes approximately 150,000 clones, about 82% seen only once; the top ten take around 2.4%. Sequenced input: PBMCs. These receptors all stem from a man aged 25 to 40 in good health and CMV-seropositive. The CDR3 runs from the conserved cysteine through the conserved F or W.

j_call | v_call | cdr3_aa
TRBJ1-6 | TRBV19 | CASSIAPGNSPLHF
TRBJ2-2 | TRBV7-2 | CASSLPRLAGGNTGELFF
TRBJ1-1 | TRBV20-1 | CSASPDTEAFF
TRBJ2-5 | TRBV7-7 | CASSPRPESQETQYF
TRBJ1-3 | TRBV9 | CASSVYDGQPVSGNTIYF
TRBJ1-4 | TRBV2 | CASSPRTGNNEKLFF
TRBJ1-2 | TRBV5-1 | CASSPDRGLYGYTF
TRBJ2-5 | TRBV11-2 | CASSLPDSKETQYF
TRBJ2-7 | TRBV4-3 | CASSQAVTGTYEQYF
TRBJ1-4 | TRBV5-6 | CASSLAGGKLFF
TRBJ1-5 | TRBV2 | CASRGANQPQHF
TRBJ1-1 | TRBV5-4 | CASSPRTGETEAFF
TRBJ2-5 | TRBV5-1 | CASSLGNSGGETQYF
TRBJ2-7 | TRBV7-2 | CASSLVSAGEQYF
TRBJ2-7 | TRBV27 | CASSSLGQGGAYEQYF
TRBJ2-7 | TRBV6-5 | CASSSAGASYEQYF
TRBJ2-3 | TRBV10-3 | CAISESAGYTDTQYF
TRBJ1-3 | TRBV18 | CASSPQGQTRNTIYF
TRBJ2-7 | TRBV4-3 | CASSPSTWTGVYEQYF
TRBJ2-1 | TRBV6-5 | CASRLAASSYNEQFF
TRBJ2-1 | TRBV25-1 | CASTRTGDSINNEQFF
TRBJ1-1 | TRBV7-3 | CASSQVGAVNTEAFF
TRBJ1-1 | TRBV4-1 | CASSQGGPRAMNTEAFF
TRBJ2-1 | TRBV7-2 | CASSNSGGAFLEQFF
TRBJ2-7 | TRBV9 | CASSPGIARTGGSYEQYF
TRBJ1-2 | TRBV27 | CASSFTGGGGYTF
TRBJ2-1 | TRBV6-5 | CASSYEGGTSYNEQFF
TRBJ1-4 | TRBV5-1 | CASSGGTGPTNEKLFF
TRBJ2-7 | TRBV5-4 | CASSFPGGESYEQYF